The 25 T cell receptor beta chains listed next were all sequenced from one sample in a study of T cell responses to AZD1222 COVID-19 vaccine. Clones were sequenced by immunoSEQ multiplex PCR, and TCRdb holds only the in-frame ones, with some missing. The sample lists around 250,000 clones; 90% to 95% were seen once. Sequenced material: peripheral blood, taken on day 0 of AZD1222 vaccination. Receptor source: an adult in good health.

The chain carries TRBV28 and TRBJ2-1; 10 positions agree with TRBD2. The V gene's germline CDR1 is MDHEN and CDR2 SYDVKM. CDR3 length: 17 amino acids. Trimming removed 7 bases from V and 0 bases from J; junction bases left unmatched: 9. In DNA, the CDR3 is TGTGCCAGCACCTGGACTAGCGGCAGGTACTCCTACAATGAGCAGTTCTTC. Protein: CASTWTSGRYSYNEQFF.

The rearrangement uses TRBV5-5 and TRBJ1-2; D not resolved. The V end was cut by 0 bases, the J end by 1 base, with 13 bases between. CDR3 length: 16 residues. Germline assignment: CDR1 SGHKS and CDR2 YYEKEE (reference sequence). This chain's CDR3 is CASSLDITLNNYGYTF. The CDR3, as DNA: TGTGCCAGCAGCTTGGATATTACACTTAATAACTATGGCTACACCTTC.

The chain links TRBV6-4 to TRBJ1-5, with 7 bases that match TRBD1. This CDR3 is built from 16 residues. CDR1 MRHNA and CDR2 SNTAGT come from the germline V gene. Unmatched junction bases numbered 9, after V lost 7 bases and J lost 0 bases. CDR3 protein: CASKQGEPNSNQPQHF. DNA for the CDR3: TGTGCCAGCAAGCAGGGGGAGCCTAATAGCAATCAGCCCCAGCATTTT.

V usage is TRBV27 and J usage is TRBJ2-1, with TRBD2 identical over 9 bases. The ends lost 4 bases at V and 8 bases at J; junction bases unmatched: 12. The CDR3 extends over 16 amino acids. Germline values: CDR1 MNHEY, CDR2 SMNVEV (reference sequence). Here the CDR3 DNA reads TGTGCCAGCAGTTCGATGGGGCGGGGGGGCGTTGATGAGCAGTTCTTC. Amino acid sequence: CASSSMGRGGVDEQFF.

The J gene is TRBJ2-5, the V gene TRBV10-1; D is perhaps TRBD2 (7 bases). The germline CDR1 and CDR2 sequences are WNHNN and SYGVQD (reference sequence). Trimming cost V 2 bases and J 10 bases, with 20 bases left between them. The length of the CDR3 is 15 residues. The CDR3 reads CASSENRGGPGDQYF. The CDR3 bases are TGCGCCAGCAGTGAGAATCGCGGGGGACCAGGGGACCAGTACTTC.

The V and J genes are TRBV4-1 and TRBJ1-5, with D perhaps TRBD1 (5 bases). This CDR3 has 15 amino acids. Trimming removed 2 bases from V and 3 bases from J, with 11 bases in between. Germline CDR1 MGHRA, CDR2 YSYEKL. CDR3 nucleotide sequence: TGCGCCAGCAGCCAATATCAGGGTGACAATCAGCCCCAGCATTTT. As protein: CASSQYQGDNQPQHF.

This clone was found once. The V and J genes are TRBV20-1 and TRBJ2-7; no reliable D call. This CDR3 spans 11 amino acids. From germline, CDR1 is DFQATT and CDR2 SNEGSKA (reference sequence). Trimming shortened V by 1 base and J by 6 bases, and 7 bases separated the two germline ends. CDR3 amino acids: CSARASGEQYF. CDR3 nucleotide sequence: TGCAGTGCTAGAGCCAGTGGCGAGCAGTACTTC.

The CDR3 is CASSLGLRDTQYF. The CDR3 DNA is TGTGCCAGCAGCCTCGGGTTGAGGGATACCCAGTACTTC. The V and J genes are TRBV4-2 and TRBJ2-5; perhaps TRBD2 as D (5 bases). Germline CDR1 and CDR2: LGHNA and YNFKEQ. The CDR3 totals 13 residues. V lost 4 bases to trimming and J lost 8 bases, with 14 bases between them.

The V call is TRBV11-1, the J call TRBJ2-7; D is possibly TRBD1 (6 bases). Trimming stripped 4 bases from V and 4 bases from J, with 14 bases between. The CDR3 has 14 amino acids. The germline CDR1 and CDR2 sequences are SGHAT and FQDESV (reference sequence). The CDR3 DNA reads as TGTGCCAGCAGCTCCCGACAGGCGAATTACGAGCAGTACTTC. It translates to CASSSRQANYEQYF.

This clone was recorded only once. This chain uses TRBV5-8 with TRBJ1-1; TRBD1 aligns across 8 bases. Losses at the gene ends were 4 bases for V and 3 bases for J; bases not matched to a gene: 5. Germline V gives CDR1 SGHTS, CDR2 YDEGEE. This CDR3 region has 14 residues. In DNA form, the CDR3 reads TGTGCCAGCAGCGCCCGGGACAGGCACACTGAAGCTTTCTTT. It is translated as CASSARDRHTEAFF. Full variable domain (remainder filled in from reference TRBV5-8 and TRBJ1-1): EAGVTQSPTHLIKTRGQQATLRCSPISGHTSVYWYQQALGLGLQFLLWYDEGEERNRGNFPPRFSGRQFPNYSSELNVNALELEDSALYLCASSARDRHTEAFFGQGTRLTVV.

The V gene is TRBV24-1, the J gene TRBJ2-3; D could derive from TRBD1 or TRBD2 (6 bases each). Germline lookup yields CDR1 KGHDR and CDR2 SFDVKD. Trimming cost V 10 bases and J 2 bases, with 18 bases left between them. This CDR3 is 15 amino acids long. The CDR3 loop reads CATGSLGGFTDTQYF. Here the CDR3 DNA reads TGTGCCACTGGATCCTTAGGGGGGTTCACAGATACGCAGTATTTT.

The V gene is TRBV24-1, the J gene TRBJ2-4; TRBD1 is a possible D gene (6 bases). The CDR3 runs to 13 residues. The germline CDR1 and CDR2 sequences are KGHDR and SFDVKD. The V end lost 10 bases, the J end lost 3 bases, and 12 bases lay between the germline ends. CDR3 region: CATLDSFKNIQYF. The CDR3 DNA reads TGTGCCACTTTGGACAGCTTCAAAAACATTCAGTACTTC.

The V gene is TRBV24-1, the J gene TRBJ2-5; D gene unclear. The CDR3 length is 14 residues. CDR1 is KGHDR and CDR2 is SFDVKD in the germline V gene. V was trimmed by 4 bases and J by 1 base, leaving 9 bases between them. In DNA, the CDR3 is TGTGCCACCAGTGAGGAGAGCTCCCAAGAGACCCAGTACTTC. As protein: CATSEESSQETQYF.

The rearrangement uses TRBV11-2 and TRBJ1-6, with D possibly TRBD1 on 5 matching bases. The CDR3 totals 15 residues. CDR1 and CDR2 from the germline V gene are SGHAT and FQNNGV. Trimming cost V 6 bases and J 5 bases, with 14 bases left between them. This CDR3 is CASRSGPRDNSPLHF. CDR3 nucleotide sequence: TGTGCCAGCAGGTCAGGGCCCCGGGATAATTCACCCCTCCACTTT.

The chain uses TRBV14 and TRBJ2-5; no reliable D call. Between the trimmed V and J ends, which lost 4 bases and 1 base, there was a span of 7 bases. The CDR3 runs to 13 residues. Germline assignment: CDR1 SGHDN and CDR2 FVKESK. CDR3 in amino acids: CASSRTFQETQYF. CDR3 nucleotide sequence: TGTGCCAGCAGCCGGACGTTCCAAGAGACCCAGTACTTC. The full variable domain, with the rest looked up from reference TRBV14 and TRBJ2-5, is EAGVTQFPSHSVIEKGQTVTLRCDPISGHDNLYWYRRVMGKEIKFLLHFVKESKQDESGMPNNRFLAERTGGTYSTLKVQPAELEDSGVYFCASSRTFQETQYFGPGTRLLVL.

The table lists this clone with a count of one. This chain uses TRBV7-9 with TRBJ1-2; D gene unclear. The germline V gene has CDR1 SEHNR and CDR2 FQNEAQ (reference sequence). Trimming left V 2 bases short and J 4 bases short, with 8 bases between. The CDR3 totals 13 residues. The CDR3 sequence: CASSLPGSYGYTF. DNA for the CDR3: TGTGCCAGCAGCTTACCGGGAAGCTATGGCTACACCTTC.

The J gene is TRBJ1-5, the V gene TRBV27; possibly TRBD1 for D (6 bases). Germline V gene sequence: CDR1 MNHEY, CDR2 SMNVEV (reference sequence). The CDR3 consists of 19 residues. The V end was cut by 1 base, the J end by 0 bases, with 19 bases between. CDR3 coding DNA: TGTGCCAGCAGTTTATACGCGGACAGAATATCCTATAGCAATCAGCCCCAGCATTTT. It translates to CASSLYADRISYSNQPQHF.

This clone was observed a single time. The V gene is TRBV12-3 or TRBV12-4, the J gene TRBJ2-7; D gene ambiguous. The CDR3 contains 12 residues. V dropped 6 bases and J dropped 2 bases, with 8 bases sitting between them. The chain's CDR3 is CASRGRTYEQYF. In DNA form, the CDR3 reads TGTGCCAGCAGAGGAAGAACCTACGAGCAGTACTTC.

This chain uses TRBV27 with TRBJ1-6; 10 positions agree with TRBD1. Germline V lookup: CDR1 MNHEY, CDR2 SMNVEV (reference sequence). V was pared by 6 bases and J by 7 bases, with 6 bases of the junction left unmatched. The CDR3 consists of 15 residues. The chain's CDR3 is CASSPRTGGNSPLHF. The CDR3 DNA reads as TGTGCCAGCAGCCCGCGGACAGGGGGGAATTCACCCCTCCACTTT.

CDR3 nucleotide sequence: TGCGCCAGCAGCACGGGGGGGCCGCTGAACACTGAAGCTTTCTTT. This translates into CASSTGGPLNTEAFF. This chain uses TRBV5-1 with TRBJ1-1, with a weak D call TRBD1 (6 bases). Between the trimmed V and J ends, which lost 4 bases and 0 bases, there was a span of 13 bases. CDR3 length: 15 residues. CDR1 is SGHRS and CDR2 is YFSETQ in the germline V gene.

The CDR3 loop is CASGREETETQYF. DNA of the CDR3: TGTGCCAGCGGGCGGGAGGAGACCGAGACCCAGTACTTC. This chain connects TRBV6-5 to TRBJ2-5; 8 bases agree with TRBD2. The CDR3 spans 13 residues. V dropped 8 bases and J dropped 5; count of bases not matched to a gene: 7. CDR1 is MNHEY and CDR2 is SVGAGI in the germline V gene.

The rearrangement links TRBV6-5 to TRBJ1-2; perhaps TRBD1 as D (5 bases). Trimming took off 9 bases at V and 4 bases at J, with 12 bases between the two ends. Germline V gives CDR1 MNHEY, CDR2 SVGAGI. The CDR3 is 12 residues long. Written as DNA, the CDR3 is TGTGCCAGTGGGACGGTGGGCTATGGCTACACCTTC. Translation: CASGTVGYGYTF.

This clone was recorded once. The J gene is TRBJ2-7, the V gene TRBV27; 7 bases agree with TRBD2. The CDR3 extends over 14 amino acids. V lost 5 bases and J lost 0; bases outside the gene matches: 4. Germline V gene data show CDR1 as MNHEY and CDR2 as SMNVEV (reference sequence). As DNA, the CDR3 is TGTGCCAGCAGTCCCCTAGCGGCCTCCTACGAGCAGTACTTC. Translated, it gives CASSPLAASYEQYF.

The rearrangement joins TRBV5-1 to TRBJ2-7, with 14 bases identical to TRBD2. V gave up 1 base and J gave up 5 bases; unmatched junction bases: 11. The CDR3 has 18 residues. Germline CDR1 is SGHRS and CDR2 is YFSETQ. The CDR3 sequence is CASSLLGLAGEEGHEQYF. The CDR3 nucleotides are TGCGCCAGCAGCTTGCTGGGACTAGCGGGGGAGGAGGGTCACGAGCAGTACTTC.

The count of this clone is one. Mismatch with germline at one junction end may stem from a read error. The chain links TRBV7-7 to TRBJ1-1; TRBD1 agrees at 11 bases. Germline CDR1 SSHAT, CDR2 FNYEAQ (reference sequence). This CDR3 contains 16 residues. This chain's CDR3 is CASSLVDRGPNTEAFF. The CDR3 nucleotides read TGTGCTAGCAGCTTAGTGGACAGGGGGCCGAACACTGAAGCTTTCTTT.